Below, 19 T cell receptor beta chains from the same sample are listed, as sequenced in a study of blood T cells in healthy people across ages. It was with a sample-barcoded 5' primer and a J-beta primer mix that a second PCR of about 7 to 12 cycles was run. Each CDR3 protein gets one entry after TCRdb re-called the 5' RACE reads with MiXCR. This table holds 550,000 to 650,000 distinct CDR3 sequences, about 30% found once. The sequenced sample consisted of blood. These receptors came from an elderly woman in good health.

A single count supports this clonotype. This sequence joins TRBV6-2 or TRBV6-3 and TRBJ1-1; 10 nucleotides line up with TRBD1. CDR1 and CDR2 from the germline V gene are MNHEY and SVGEGT. The V and J ends lost 7 bases and 7 bases, in that order; junction bases with no gene match: 12. This CDR3 contains 15 residues. CDR3 DNA sequence: TGTGCCAGCACTGACCCCGGACAGGGGGGTAATGAAGCTTTCTTT. It encodes CASTDPGQGGNEAFF.

The J gene is TRBJ1-1, the V gene TRBV5-1; D ambiguous. Germline V gene lookup returns CDR1 SGHRS and CDR2 YFSETQ. V dropped 4 bases and J dropped 7 bases, with 14 bases sitting between them. This CDR3 contains 13 residues. Here the CDR3 reads CASSLTPALEAFF. The CDR3 DNA reads as TGCGCCAGCAGCCTGACTCCCGCTCTTGAAGCTTTCTTT.

To note about this clonotype: Being one base from a much bigger clone, this may be a read error. The chain uses TRBV7-9 and TRBJ2-7, with TRBD1 matching over 7 bases. The CDR3 loop spans 15 amino acids. V gave up 5 bases and J gave up 7 bases; unmatched junction bases: 14. CDR1 SEHNR and CDR2 FQNEAQ come from the germline V gene (reference sequence). CDR3 protein: CASSPNRGAYNEQYF. The CDR3 DNA reads as TGTGCCAGCAGCCCTAACAGGGGTGCCTACAATGAGCAGTACTTC.

With regard to this clonotype: A read error may be the cause here, since a much bigger clone is one base away. CDR3 bases: TGTGCCAGCAGTTTGTCCAGGACAGGGGGTCGAGGGACGCAGTATTTT. Encoded protein: CASSLSRTGGRGTQYF. The rearrangement links TRBV12-3 or TRBV12-4 to TRBJ2-3; 10 bases line up with TRBD1. The CDR3 extends over 16 amino acids. V was clipped by 3 bases and J by 9 bases; unmatched bases: 12.

This clonotype came up many times. This chain joins TRBV5-1 and TRBJ2-1; D is possibly TRBD1 (6 bases). The CDR3 is 15 residues long. CDR1 SGHRS and CDR2 YFSETQ come from the germline V gene. V was cut by 0 bases and J by 0 bases, with 7 bases left in between. The CDR3 bases are TGCGCCAGCAGCTTGGACAGGGTCTCCTACAATGAGCAGTTCTTC. Its protein product is CASSLDRVSYNEQFF.

This clonotype turned up a few times. A much larger clone is a single base away; this may be a read error. This chain links TRBV10-3 with TRBJ2-6; possibly TRBD1 for D (6 bases). The CDR3 has 14 amino acids. Germline loops: CDR1 ENHRY, CDR2 SYGVKD. This CDR3 reads CAISQSSGANVRTF. DNA for the CDR3: TGTGCCATCAGTCAGAGTTCAGGGGCCAACGTCCGGACTTTC.

This clonotype has at least ten counts. The V gene is TRBV5-1, the J gene TRBJ1-1, with a weak D call TRBD1 (6 bases). The CDR3 is 14 amino acids. The V end lost 0 bases, the J end lost 4 bases, and 10 bases lay between the germline ends. From germline, CDR1 is SGHRS and CDR2 YFSETQ. CDR3 in DNA: TGCGCCAGCAGCTTGGCGGGGGCGCCCACTGAAGCTTTCTTT. Its protein product is CASSLAGAPTEAFF.

The table lists this clonotype with many counts. This chain connects TRBV4-2 to TRBJ1-4, with 8 bases fitting TRBD1. Trimming at V came to 6 bases and at J to 8 bases, leaving 11 bases not matched to a gene. The CDR3 loop spans 15 amino acids. Germline V gives CDR1 LGHNA, CDR2 YNFKEQ. In nucleotides, the CDR3 is TGTGCCAGCAGAGTCCAGGGGGCCGTGGAGGAAAAACTGTTTTTT. Encoded protein: CASRVQGAVEEKLFF.

This chain joins TRBV11-2 and TRBJ2-7; TRBD2 might be the D (5 bases). This CDR3 has 15 residues. The germline CDR1 and CDR2 sequences are SGHAT and FQNNGV. Trimming left V 7 bases short and J 7 bases short, with 23 bases between. The CDR3 coding sequence is TGTGCCAGCAACTATGACCGGGGTTTCAACAATGAGCAGTACTTC. Protein product: CASNYDRGFNNEQYF.

V and J are TRBV7-2 and TRBJ1-2; D uncertain. The CDR3 is made up of 14 amino acids. V was cut by 0 bases and J by 5 bases, with 10 bases left in between. Germline loops: CDR1 SGHTA, CDR2 FQGNSA. Here the CDR3 reads CASSLAPTDYGYTF. CDR3 DNA sequence: TGTGCCAGCAGCTTAGCGCCAACGGATTATGGCTACACCTTC.

This clonotype was counted between two and nine times. The rearrangement uses TRBV3-1 and TRBJ1-2; D is ambiguous. The germline V gene has CDR1 LGHDT and CDR2 YNNKEL (reference sequence). Trimming removed 3 bases from V and 4 bases from J, with 15 bases in between. The CDR3 runs to 15 residues. CDR3 amino acids: CASSQAGSYCYGYTF. The CDR3 nucleotides are TGTGCCAGCAGCCAGGCGGGGAGTTACTGCTATGGCTACACCTTC.

This clonotype has just a few counts. This could be a read error, since a much larger clone is one nucleotide away. The rearrangement links TRBV20-1 to TRBJ1-2; D is ambiguous. The germline V gene has CDR1 DFQATT and CDR2 SNEGSKA (reference sequence). The length of the CDR3 is 11 residues. The CDR3 sequence is CRADRAYGYTF. For the CDR3, the DNA is TGCAGGGCTGACCGGGCTTATGGCTACACCTTC.

This clonotype was picked up a small number of times. This CDR3 is CASSSQVMNTEAFF. The CDR3 nucleotides read TGTGCCAGCAGTTCACAGGTGATGAACACTGAAGCTTTCTTT. The rearrangement links TRBV7-9 to TRBJ1-1; TRBD1 might be the D (5 bases). Trimming stripped 6 bases from V and 0 bases from J, with 11 bases between. CDR1 and CDR2 (germline): SEHNR, FQNEAQ (reference sequence). The CDR3 is made up of 14 amino acids.

As concerns this clonotype: A read error may explain this, as a much larger clone is one base away. The gene calls are TRBV3-1 and TRBJ1-6; 7 nucleotides line up with TRBD1. CDR3 length: 16 residues. Germline CDR1 and CDR2: LGHDT and YNNKEL (reference sequence). The CDR3 DNA follows: TGTGCCAGCAGCCGAGTGGACAGGAGGGCGAATTCACCCCCCCACTTT. Translation gives CASSRVDRRANSPPHF.

In its sample, this clonotype was seen a few times. The CDR3 nucleotides are TGTGCCATCAGTGAGAAGTCCGGGGAGCTGTTTTTT. It yields the protein CAISEKSGELFF. The V call is TRBV10-3, the J call TRBJ2-2; the D is unclear. The CDR3 length is 12 residues. CDR1 ENHRY and CDR2 SYGVKD come from the germline V gene. V gave up 2 bases and J gave up 6 bases, with 4 bases separating them.

This rearrangement joins TRBV10-3 to TRBJ2-4; 10 bases line up with TRBD1. The J call may be faulty, since TRBJ2-5 better matches the DNA end. Germline CDR1 ENHRY, CDR2 SYGVKD. CDR3 length: 16 residues. The chain's CDR3 is CAISESMRTGGETQYF. The CDR3 DNA reads TGTGCCATCAGTGAGTCCATGCGGACAGGGGGGGAGACCCAGTACTTC.

About this clonotype: This clone may be a read error of a much larger clone one base away. V and J are TRBV9 and TRBJ2-1; 9 nucleotides align to TRBD2. The J call is doubtful: the DNA matches TRBJ2-7 better. Germline loops: CDR1 SGDLS, CDR2 YYNGEE. This CDR3 comprises 16 residues. CDR3: CASSPRASGVYNEQYF. The DNA of the CDR3 is TGTGCCAGCAGCCCCCGAGCTAGCGGGGTTTACAATGAGCAGTACTTC.

The CDR3 is CASTPLSGDSGANVLTF. The CDR3 nucleotides read TGTGCCAGCACCCCTCTGTCGGGGGACTCTGGGGCCAACGTCCTGACTTTC. The chain has TRBV4-2 and TRBJ2-6, with D perhaps matching TRBD2 (6 bases). Germline V gives CDR1 LGHNA, CDR2 YNFKEQ. This CDR3 is 17 amino acids long. V lost 7 bases and J 0 bases, leaving 16 bases between the germline ends.

This clonotype was observed at least ten times. The chain joins TRBV7-2 to TRBJ1-2; D gene unclear. Germline V gene sequence: CDR1 SGHTA, CDR2 FQGNSA. The CDR3 has 13 amino acids. The germline V and J ends were trimmed by 2 bases and 6 bases, with 10 bases remaining between them. CDR3 nucleotides: TGTGCCAGCAGCTTAAGGCGGCAAGATGGCTACACCTTC. Translated: CASSLRRQDGYTF.